These 26 T cell receptor beta chains came from one sample sequenced in a study of blood T cell repertoires in COVID-19. This table comes from immunoSEQ multiplex PCR, and its TCRdb copy is limited to in-frame clones, with some not included. The table lists approximately 160,000 clones, roughly four fifths of them singletons. Sequencing was performed on peripheral blood. These receptor sequences come from a human donor in a cohort sampled during active COVID-19.

This clone was detected ten times or more. The rearrangement joins TRBV7-3 to TRBJ2-2; 11 nucleotides align to TRBD2. Germline loops: CDR1 SGHTA, CDR2 FQGTGA. The trim removed 0 bases at V and 6 bases at J, leaving 9 bases unmatched. There are 18 residues in the CDR3. CDR3 amino acids: CASSLTSPLAGGAGELFF. CDR3 coding DNA: TGTGCCAGCAGCTTAACGTCCCCGTTAGCGGGAGGGGCCGGGGAGCTGTTTTTT.

The chain joins TRBV6-5 to TRBJ2-5; D gene ambiguous. V was pared by 6 bases and J by 5 bases, with 7 bases between. The CDR3 extends over 11 amino acids. Germline CDR1 MNHEY, CDR2 SVGAGI. The CDR3 nucleotides are TGTGCCAGCAGCCACAGTGAGACCCAGTACTTC. Translated: CASSHSETQYF.

The gene calls are TRBV7-6 and TRBJ1-1; D is perhaps TRBD1 (5 bases). The CDR3 sequence is 13 residues long. V was shortened by 3 bases and J by 1 base, with 6 bases between the two germline ends. Germline values: CDR1 SGHVS, CDR2 FNYEAQ. CDR3 sequence: CASSLTENTEAFF. In DNA form, the CDR3 reads TGTGCCAGCAGCTTGACAGAGAACACTGAAGCTTTCTTT. Based on the CDR3 plus reference TRBV7-6 and TRBJ1-1, the full variable domain is GAGVSQSPRYKVTKRGQDVALRCDPISGHVSLYWYRQALGQGPEFLTYFNYEAQQDKSGLPNDRFSAERPEGSISTLTIQRTEQRDSAMYRCASSLTENTEAFFGQGTRLTVV.

The V call is TRBV28, the J call TRBJ1-6; 10 positions match TRBD1. CDR3 size: 15 residues. Germline V lookup: CDR1 MDHEN, CDR2 SYDVKM. The V segment lost 6 bases and the J segment 8 bases; nucleotides outside the gene matches: 7. This chain's CDR3 is CASSPDRGRDSPLHF. The CDR3, as DNA: TGTGCCAGCAGCCCAGACAGGGGGCGGGATTCACCCCTCCACTTT. The entire variable domain, with the rest obtained from reference TRBV28 and TRBJ1-6, is as follows: DVKVTQSSRYLVKRTGEKVFLECVQDMDHENMFWYRQDPGLGLRLIYFSYDVKMKEKGDIPEGYSVSREKKERFSLILESASTNQTSMYLCASSPDRGRDSPLHFGNGTRLTVT.

This clone showed up just a few times. CDR3 nucleotide sequence: TGCGCCAGCAGCACCGACAGTAACTATGGCTACACCTTC. Translating gives CASSTDSNYGYTF. The genes are TRBV5-1 and TRBJ1-2; D perhaps matches TRBD1 (5 bases). This CDR3 comprises 13 residues. V was clipped by 4 bases and J by 1 base, with 8 bases between them. Germline loops: CDR1 SGHRS, CDR2 YFSETQ.

This clone has a handful of counts. The J gene is TRBJ1-1, the V gene TRBV5-4; 9 bases map to TRBD1. The CDR3 has 18 amino acids. Trimming at V came to 0 bases and at J to 1 base, leaving 10 bases not matched to a gene. CDR1 and CDR2 (germline): SGHNT, YYREEE (reference sequence). The CDR3 is CASSLGVGQGRRNTEAFF. The CDR3 DNA reads TGTGCCAGCAGCTTGGGGGTTGGACAGGGGAGGAGGAACACTGAAGCTTTCTTT.

V usage is TRBV7-2 and J usage is TRBJ1-4, with D maybe TRBD1 (5 bases). Trimming removed 5 bases from V and 5 bases from J, with 15 bases in between. This CDR3 is built from 15 residues. Germline V gene lookup returns CDR1 SGHTA and CDR2 FQGNSA. The CDR3 is CASSPSRGDNEKLFF. For the CDR3, the DNA is TGTGCCAGCAGCCCCTCCCGGGGGGACAATGAAAAACTGTTTTTT.

The chain employs TRBV9 and TRBJ1-1; D might be TRBD1 (5 bases). The CDR3 length is 14 residues. The germline CDR1 and CDR2 sequences are SGDLS and YYNGEE. V was trimmed by 0 bases and J by 1 base, leaving 7 bases between them. The CDR3 region is CASSVVGENTEAFF. CDR3 nucleotides: TGTGCCAGCAGCGTAGTAGGGGAGAACACTGAAGCTTTCTTT.

The chain links TRBV6-2 or TRBV6-3 to TRBJ1-2; D call uncertain. Germline assignment: CDR1 MNHEY and CDR2 SVGEGT. Between the trimmed V and J ends, which lost 1 base and 8 bases, there was a span of 14 bases. The CDR3 covers 14 residues. The chain's CDR3 is CASSYFPPPRGYTF. The CDR3 coding sequence is TGTGCCAGCAGTTACTTCCCACCGCCGAGAGGCTACACCTTC.

This rearrangement joins TRBV19 to TRBJ1-2, with D perhaps matching TRBD1 (6 bases). From germline, CDR1 is LNHDA and CDR2 SQIVND (reference sequence). The CDR3 sequence is 15 residues long. V dropped 4 bases and J dropped 7 bases, with 19 bases sitting between them. The CDR3 DNA reads TGTGCCAGTAGTACCCGGTCGGGGGGCGCCTTTGGCTACACCTTC. Amino acids: CASSTRSGGAFGYTF.

The rearrangement links TRBV28 to TRBJ2-1; TRBD1 might be the D (6 bases). CDR1 MDHEN and CDR2 SYDVKM come from the germline V gene. The CDR3 is made up of 14 amino acids. V was cut by 6 bases and J by 0 bases, with 9 bases left in between. CDR3 in DNA: TGTGCCAGCAGGGACAGAAGCTCCTACAATGAGCAGTTCTTC. Translated: CASRDRSSYNEQFF.

The chain is built from TRBV6-5 and TRBJ2-7; 8 nucleotides line up with TRBD2. Germline V gene lookup returns CDR1 MNHEY and CDR2 SVGAGI. Unmatched junction bases numbered 10, after V lost 8 bases and J lost 4 bases. This CDR3 contains 14 residues. In DNA, the CDR3 is TGTGCCAGCTACACGTTCGGGGGGGATTACGAGCAGTACTTC. Its translation is CASYTFGGDYEQYF.

The gene calls are TRBV16 and TRBJ2-7; TRBD1 might be the D (5 bases). The CDR3 sequence is 14 residues long. V dropped 0 bases and J dropped 1 base, with 7 bases sitting between them. CDR1 and CDR2 (germline): KGHSY, FQNENV. CDR3 loop: CASSQSAGSYEQYF. The CDR3 nucleotides are TGTGCCAGCAGCCAATCAGCAGGGTCCTACGAGCAGTACTTC.

The chain employs TRBV12-5 and TRBJ2-7; maybe TRBD1 (7 bases). Trimming pared 6 bases from V and 5 bases from J, leaving 17 bases between. Per the germline V gene, CDR1 is LGHNT and CDR2 is FRNRAP. CDR3 size: 14 residues. CDR3 amino acids: CASGPQGGFHEQYF. In DNA, the CDR3 is TGTGCTAGTGGCCCCCAGGGGGGTTTCCACGAGCAGTACTTC.

The V call is TRBV6-5, the J call TRBJ2-7; D remains unclear. This CDR3 contains 14 residues. Germline V CDR1 and CDR2: MNHEY, SVGAGI. V shed 7 bases and J shed 4 bases, with 17 bases lying between them. The CDR3 loop is CASTASSRLYEQYF. CDR3 DNA sequence: TGTGCCAGCACGGCCAGCTCGAGACTTTACGAGCAGTACTTC.

The chain links TRBV27 to TRBJ1-1; D remains ambiguous. CDR3 size: 13 residues. Trimming shortened V by 5 bases and J by 6 bases, and 13 bases separated the two germline ends. The germline gives CDR1 MNHEY, CDR2 SMNVEV (reference sequence). The CDR3 spells CASSGPSLAEAFF. DNA for the CDR3: TGTGCCAGCAGTGGCCCTTCTTTGGCTGAAGCTTTCTTT.

By its share, this clone is medium-sized. The chain couples TRBV7-2 to TRBJ2-7; 11 bases map to TRBD2. This CDR3 is built from 15 residues. The ends lost 1 base at V and 7 bases at J; junction bases unmatched: 6. Looked up from germline, CDR1 is SGHTA and CDR2 is FQGNSA. This CDR3 is CASSLGLAGGGEQYF. The CDR3 region has the DNA TGTGCCAGCAGCTTAGGGCTAGCGGGGGGAGGGGAGCAGTACTTC.

The chain couples TRBV5-5 to TRBJ1-1; D remains unclear. CDR1 and CDR2 (germline): SGHKS, YYEKEE (reference sequence). V was shortened by 2 bases and J by 3 bases, with 20 bases between the two germline ends. The CDR3 covers 17 residues. The CDR3 region is CASSFVRGDRTDTEAFF. The CDR3, as DNA: TGTGCCAGCAGCTTTGTACGAGGAGATCGAACGGACACTGAAGCTTTCTTT.

This chain connects TRBV24-1 to TRBJ2-1; D gene ambiguous. The ends were cut back, 5 bases at V and 7 bases at J, with 5 bases in the middle. The CDR3 runs to 11 residues. CDR1 is KGHDR and CDR2 is SFDVKD in the germline V gene. This CDR3 is CATSGLNEQFF. The DNA for the CDR3 is TGTGCCACCAGTGGACTGAATGAGCAGTTCTTC.

This clone was observed a handful of times. The V gene is TRBV27, the J gene TRBJ2-1, with 7 bases aligning to TRBD2. Germline-derived CDR1 and CDR2 are MNHEY and SMNVEV (reference sequence). This CDR3 has 15 amino acids. With 6 bases clipped from V and 7 bases from J, the junction kept 12 bases outside the gene matches. The CDR3 protein is CASSQTSPIDNEQFF. As DNA, the CDR3 is TGTGCCAGCAGCCAGACTAGCCCTATTGATAATGAGCAGTTCTTC.

This chain joins TRBV19 and TRBJ2-4, with a tentative D call TRBD1 (5 bases). Germline values: CDR1 LNHDA, CDR2 SQIVND (reference sequence). Between the trimmed V and J ends, which lost 3 bases and 1 base, there was a span of 13 bases. This CDR3 contains 16 residues. The CDR3 is CASSIGPRVAKNIQYF. The CDR3 DNA sequence: TGTGCCAGTAGTATCGGCCCCAGGGTGGCCAAAAACATTCAGTACTTC.

This clone was counted a few times. This chain uses TRBV19 with TRBJ2-1; 13 bases agree with TRBD2. After removal of 8 bases from V and 6 bases from J, the junction contained 13 bases not matched to a gene. The CDR3 runs 17 residues. The V gene's germline CDR1 is LNHDA and CDR2 SQIVND (reference sequence). The CDR3 DNA sequence: TGTGCCAGTGGAGAGACTAGCGGGAGGCTAGTAGCCAATGAGCAGTTCTTC. As protein: CASGETSGRLVANEQFF. Variable domain in full (rest from reference TRBV19 and TRBJ2-1): DGGITQSPKYLFRKEGQNVTLSCEQNLNHDAMYWYRQDPGQGLRLIYYSQIVNDFQKGDIAEGYSVSREKKESFPLTVTSAQKNPTAFYLCASGETSGRLVANEQFFGPGTRLTVL.

The chain recombines TRBV15 with TRBJ2-1; TRBD1 might be the D (6 bases). This CDR3 has 12 amino acids. CDR1 and CDR2 from the germline V gene are LNHNV and YYDKDF (reference sequence). Trimming took off 1 base at V and 16 bases at J, with 14 bases between the two ends. DNA of the CDR3: TGTGCCACCAGCAGAGCCCAGGGGCTTTACTTCTTC. Protein sequence: CATSRAQGLYFF.

This chain joins TRBV3-1 (or the pseudogene TRBV3-2) and TRBJ1-6; possible D gene TRBD1, 5 bases. CDR1 and CDR2 from the germline V gene are LGHDT and YNNKEL (reference sequence). The CDR3 is made up of 17 amino acids. V dropped 6 bases and J dropped 10 bases, with 25 bases sitting between them. The CDR3 region has the DNA TGTGCCAGCAGGCAGCTCCGCGGGACGACGATCCGGTCACCCCTCCACTTT. Its translation is CASRQLRGTTIRSPLHF.

CDR3 nucleotide sequence: TGTGCCAGCAGTTTATCGGCAGGAAACTATGGCTACACCTTC. Amino acid sequence: CASSLSAGNYGYTF. This rearrangement joins TRBV27 to TRBJ1-2, with no clear D. V lost 0 bases, J lost 2 bases, and 7 bases lay in between. The germline V gene has CDR1 MNHEY and CDR2 SMNVEV (reference sequence). This CDR3 has 14 amino acids.

The V and J genes are TRBV30 and TRBJ1-5; tentative D call: TRBD1 (5 bases). The CDR3 runs to 16 residues. Germline CDR1 GTSNPN, CDR2 SVGIG (reference sequence). V lost 2 bases to trimming and J lost 1 base, with 15 bases between them. DNA for the CDR3: TGTGCCTGGAGTATCGCAGGGAAGGGAAGCAATCAGCCCCAGCATTTT. Residues: CAWSIAGKGSNQPQHF.